This is a list of T cell receptor beta chains from one sample in a study of T-cell memory formation after mild COVID-19. TCRdb analysed the 5' RACE reads with MiXCR anew, one entry per CDR3 protein. This table holds roughly 120,000 distinct CDR3 sequences, over 20% found once. Source material: PBMCs or a T cell subset sorted from them (not recorded which). The receptors here all came from a young man who had mild COVID-19 (a few samples of this study predate the infection). Cell type and time point are not known. CDR3s include the opening cysteine and the closing phenylalanine or tryptophan. A D gene is named only where the DNA matches it firmly. The size entry is marked missing in some rows and otherwise reads once, few, many or a size class.

D: TRBD2; V: TRBV6-2/TRBV6-3; size: NA; J: TRBJ2-3; CDR3: CASSPRGESDTQYF; DNA: TGTGCCAGCAGCCCACGGGGGGAGTCAGATACGCAGTATTTT
D: TRBD2; V: TRBV19; size: medium-sized; J: TRBJ2-1; CDR3: CASSILTSEVNEQFF; DNA: TGTGCCAGTAGTATACTGACTAGCGAAGTCAATGAGCAGTTCTTC
D: TRBD1; V: TRBV12-3/TRBV12-4; size: few; J: TRBJ2-7; CDR3: CASSTGTGRSYEQYF; DNA: TGTGCCAGCAGCACTGGGACAGGGCGCTCCTACGAGCAGTACTTC
D: TRBD2; V: TRBV20-1; size: few; J: TRBJ2-1; CDR3: CSATSGDYNEQFF; DNA: TGCAGTGCTACTAGCGGCGACTACAATGAGCAGTTCTTC
D: NA; V: TRBV9; size: few; J: TRBJ1-1; CDR3: CASSVVPGAREAFF; DNA: TGTGCCAGCAGCGTAGTGCCAGGGGCTCGTGAAGCTTTCTTT
D: NA; V: TRBV12-3/TRBV12-4; size: few; J: TRBJ2-1; CDR3: CASSLAGLNEQFF; DNA: TGTGCCAGCAGTTTAGCGGGGCTCAATGAGCAGTTCTTC
D: NA; V: TRBV11-2; size: NA; J: TRBJ1-4; CDR3: CASRGEKLFF; DNA: TGTGCCAGCAGGGGAGAAAAACTGTTTTTT
D: TRBD1; V: TRBV15; size: few; J: TRBJ2-5; CDR3: CATSSYRGQGETQYF; DNA: TGTGCCACCAGCAGCTACAGGGGGCAGGGTGAGACCCAGTACTTC
D: NA; V: TRBV12-3/TRBV12-4; size: NA; J: TRBJ1-1; CDR3: CASSTGQMNTEAFF; DNA: TGTGCCAGCAGCACCGGACAGATGAACACTGAAGCTTTCTTT
D: NA; V: TRBV7-9; size: NA; J: TRBJ2-1; CDR3: CASSPMGAGDNEQFF; DNA: TGTGCCAGCAGCCCGATGGGGGCAGGGGACAATGAGCAGTTCTTC
D: TRBD1; V: TRBV5-8; size: NA; J: TRBJ2-3; CDR3: CASSLSGQGARTDTQYF; DNA: TGTGCCAGCAGCCTATCGGGACAGGGGGCGCGGACAGATACGCAGTATTTT
D: TRBD2; V: TRBV7-6; size: NA; J: TRBJ2-1; CDR3: CASSPGLAGGGSYNEQFF; DNA: TGTGCCAGCAGCCCGGGACTAGCGGGGGGGGGCTCCTACAATGAGCAGTTCTTC
D: NA; V: TRBV5-1; size: NA; J: TRBJ2-1; CDR3: CASRGRGTYNEQFF; DNA: TGCGCCAGCAGGGGGAGGGGGACCTACAATGAGCAGTTCTTC
D: NA; V: TRBV12-3/TRBV12-4; size: NA; J: TRBJ2-5; CDR3: CASSQTGDQETQYF; DNA: TGTGCCAGCAGCCAGACAGGTGACCAAGAGACCCAGTACTTC
D: NA; V: TRBV6-2/TRBV6-3; size: few; J: TRBJ2-3; CDR3: CASSYQVTDTQYF; DNA: TGTGCCAGCAGTTACCAAGTTACAGATACGCAGTATTTT
D: NA; V: TRBV7-9; size: NA; J: TRBJ2-5; CDR3: CASIPTGEETQYF; DNA: TGTGCCAGCATCCCCACCGGGGAAGAGACCCAGTACTTC
D: TRBD2; V: TRBV6-2/TRBV6-3; size: few; J: TRBJ2-2; CDR3: CASSPLWRGDGELFF; DNA: TGTGCCAGCAGCCCCCTGTGGCGGGGGGACGGGGAGCTGTTTTTT
D: TRBD1; V: TRBV7-9; size: NA; J: TRBJ1-4; CDR3: CASSRDSHNEKLFF; DNA: TGTGCCAGCAGCAGGGACAGCCATAATGAAAAACTGTTTTTT
D: NA; V: TRBV4-1; size: NA; J: TRBJ2-5; CDR3: CASSQGEGARETQYF; DNA: TGCGCCAGCAGCCAAGGGGAAGGGGCTCGAGAGACCCAGTACTTC
D: NA; V: TRBV12-3/TRBV12-4; size: few; J: TRBJ2-2; CDR3: CAILLTGELFF; DNA: TGTGCCATCCTCCTGACCGGGGAGCTGTTTTTT
D: NA; V: TRBV12-3/TRBV12-4; size: NA; J: TRBJ1-4; CDR3: CASSSGQGRGEKLFF; DNA: TGTGCCAGCAGTTCCGGGCAGGGCCGAGGTGAAAAACTGTTTTTT
D: TRBD1; V: TRBV2; size: few; J: TRBJ2-5; CDR3: CASSEGGQGFPPQETQYF; DNA: TGTGCCAGCAGTGAGGGGGGACAGGGGTTCCCCCCGCAAGAGACCCAGTACTTC
D: NA; V: TRBV9; size: NA; J: TRBJ2-3; CDR3: CASSAPTGQDTQYF; DNA: TGTGCCAGCAGCGCCCCCACCGGGCAGGATACGCAGTATTTT
D: TRBD1; V: TRBV12-3/TRBV12-4; size: NA; J: TRBJ1-1; CDR3: CAASSDRDFGTEAFF; DNA: TGTGCCGCTTCCTCGGACAGGGATTTTGGTACTGAAGCTTTCTTT
D: NA; V: TRBV11-2; size: NA; J: TRBJ1-2; CDR3: CASSLAFGGYTF; DNA: TGTGCCAGCAGCTTAGCGTTCGGTGGCTACACCTTC
D: TRBD2; V: TRBV7-6; size: NA; J: TRBJ2-1; CDR3: CASSPGTSGDVNEQFF; DNA: TGTGCCAGCAGCCCAGGGACTAGCGGGGATGTTAATGAGCAGTTCTTC
D: TRBD2; V: TRBV20-1; size: NA; J: TRBJ2-7; CDR3: CSARGLAGSSYEQYF; DNA: TGCAGTGCTAGAGGCCTAGCGGGGAGCTCCTACGAGCAGTACTTC
D: NA; V: TRBV20-1; size: NA; J: TRBJ2-7; CDR3: CSARVGRAYEQYF; DNA: TGCAGTGCTAGAGTTGGGAGAGCCTACGAGCAGTACTTC
D: TRBD2; V: TRBV29-1; size: few; J: TRBJ2-1; CDR3: CSVEDREAESYNEQFF; DNA: TGCAGCGTTGAAGATCGGGAGGCGGAGTCCTACAATGAGCAGTTCTTC
D: TRBD2; V: TRBV11-2; size: NA; J: TRBJ2-1; CDR3: CATSGGGGVGSYNEQFF; DNA: TGTGCCACCTCGGGTGGCGGGGGGGTAGGATCCTACAATGAGCAGTTCTTC
D: NA; V: TRBV7-9; size: many; J: TRBJ2-2; CDR3: CASSPSPGELFF; DNA: TGTGCCAGCAGCCCCAGCCCCGGGGAGCTGTTTTTT
D: NA; V: TRBV7-9; size: few; J: TRBJ2-3; CDR3: CASSLVGQGRSDTQYF; DNA: TGTGCCAGCAGCTTAGTTGGCCAGGGAAGGTCAGATACGCAGTATTTT
D: NA; V: TRBV19; size: NA; J: TRBJ1-5; CDR3: CASRATNVPGQPQHF; DNA: TGTGCCAGTAGGGCAACGAACGTGCCGGGTCAGCCCCAGCATTTT
D: TRBD2; V: TRBV5-1; size: many; J: TRBJ2-2; CDR3: CASSGGLAGNTGELFF; DNA: TGCGCCAGCAGCGGGGGACTAGCGGGGAACACCGGGGAGCTGTTTTTT
D: NA; V: TRBV11-2; size: few; J: TRBJ2-3; CDR3: CASSYRDGGTDTQYF; DNA: TGTGCCAGCAGCTACCGGGACGGGGGCACAGATACGCAGTATTTT
D: NA; V: TRBV5-6; size: medium-sized; J: TRBJ2-1; CDR3: CASSFGHYRGEQFF; DNA: TGTGCCAGCAGCTTTGGTCATTATCGGGGTGAGCAGTTCTTC
D: NA; V: TRBV2; size: few; J: TRBJ2-1; CDR3: CASIGVGHNEQFF; DNA: TGTGCCAGCATTGGAGTTGGGCACAATGAGCAGTTCTTC
D: NA; V: TRBV24-1; size: few; J: TRBJ2-5; CDR3: CATSDGQRGKATQYF; DNA: TGTGCCACCAGTGATGGGCAACGGGGGAAAGCGACCCAGTACTTC
D: NA; V: TRBV4-1; size: few; J: TRBJ2-5; CDR3: CASSPRSLGGDGDETQYF; DNA: TGCGCCAGCAGTCCCCGGAGTTTGGGGGGCGACGGGGATGAGACCCAGTACTTC
D: TRBD2; V: TRBV14; size: NA; J: TRBJ2-3; CDR3: CASSQTSVRTDTQYF; DNA: TGTGCCAGCAGCCAAACTAGCGTGCGCACAGATACGCAGTATTTT
D: TRBD2; V: TRBV3-1; size: many; J: TRBJ2-4; CDR3: CASSPQTSGGSNIQYF; DNA: TGTGCCAGCAGCCCGCAGACTAGCGGGGGATCAAACATTCAGTACTTC
D: NA; V: TRBV7-9; size: NA; J: TRBJ2-3; CDR3: CASSGARGWDTQYF; DNA: TGTGCCAGCAGCGGCGCCAGGGGATGGGATACGCAGTATTTT
D: TRBD1; V: TRBV27; size: NA; J: TRBJ1-4; CDR3: CASSLSTGWKLFF; DNA: TGTGCCAGCAGTTTATCGACAGGGTGGAAACTGTTTTTT
D: NA; V: TRBV7-2; size: few; J: TRBJ1-4; CDR3: CASSLAGHEKLFF; DNA: TGTGCCAGCAGCTTAGCAGGTCACGAAAAACTGTTTTTT
D: NA; V: TRBV2; size: NA; J: TRBJ2-5; CDR3: CASRWLGETQYF; DNA: TGTGCCAGCAGGTGGCTGGGAGAGACCCAGTACTTC
D: NA; V: TRBV11-1; size: NA; J: TRBJ2-2; CDR3: CASSSFRELFF; DNA: TGTGCCAGCAGCTCCTTCAGGGAGCTGTTTTTT
D: NA; V: TRBV27; size: few; J: TRBJ1-6; CDR3: CASSYGYNSPLHF; DNA: TGTGCCAGCAGTTACGGCTATAATTCACCCCTCCACTTT